This TCR beta chain is drawn from a study of control samples from healthy donors and cancer patients. Sequencing used immunoSEQ multiplex PCR; TCRdb keeps in-frame clones, though not all of them. Seen here are 46,000 or so clones, over 85% observed once, and the top ten hold 20% to 30%. The V gene lost 5 bases and the J gene lost 4 bases, with 11 bases spanning the gap. Germline CDR1 reads WNHNN; CDR2 reads SYGVQD (reference sequence). The CDR3 covers 13 residues. The chain couples TRBV10-1 to TRBJ1-1, with D hard to call. The sample taken for sequencing was PBMCs. The receptor was derived from a woman between 45 and 65 years old with head and neck cancer. The CDR3 DNA reads as TGCGCCAGCAGTCTAAAAGAGGGCACTGAAGCTTTCTTT. It specifies CASSLKEGTEAFF.